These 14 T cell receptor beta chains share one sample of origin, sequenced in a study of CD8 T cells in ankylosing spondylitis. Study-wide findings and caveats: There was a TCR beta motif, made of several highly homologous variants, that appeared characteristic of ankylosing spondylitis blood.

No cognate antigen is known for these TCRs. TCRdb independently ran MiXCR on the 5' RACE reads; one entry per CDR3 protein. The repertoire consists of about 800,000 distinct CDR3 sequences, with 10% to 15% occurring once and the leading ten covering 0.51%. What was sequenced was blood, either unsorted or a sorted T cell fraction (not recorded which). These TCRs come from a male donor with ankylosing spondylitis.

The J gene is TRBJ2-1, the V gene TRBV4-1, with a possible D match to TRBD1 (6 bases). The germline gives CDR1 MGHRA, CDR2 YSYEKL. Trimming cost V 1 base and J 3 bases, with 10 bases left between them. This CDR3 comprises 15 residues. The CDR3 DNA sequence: TGCGCCAGCAGCCAAGTGCCAGGGGTCTACAATGAGCAGTTCTTC. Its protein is CASSQVPGVYNEQFF.

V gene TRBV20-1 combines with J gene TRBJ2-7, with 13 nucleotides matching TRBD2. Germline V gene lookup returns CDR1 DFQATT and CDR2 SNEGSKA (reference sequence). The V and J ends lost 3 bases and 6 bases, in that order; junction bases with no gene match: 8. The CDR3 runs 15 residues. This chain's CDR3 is CSASDPGLAGSEQYF. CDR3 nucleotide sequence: TGCAGTGCTAGTGACCCGGGACTAGCGGGAAGCGAGCAGTACTTC.

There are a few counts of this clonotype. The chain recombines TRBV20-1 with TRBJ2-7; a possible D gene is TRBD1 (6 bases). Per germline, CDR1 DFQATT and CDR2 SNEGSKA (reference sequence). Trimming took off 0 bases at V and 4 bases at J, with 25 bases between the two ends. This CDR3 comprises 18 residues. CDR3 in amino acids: CSARDPRGTGSSGYEQYF. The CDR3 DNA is TGCAGTGCTAGAGACCCCAGGGGCACGGGGTCGAGCGGATACGAGCAGTACTTC.

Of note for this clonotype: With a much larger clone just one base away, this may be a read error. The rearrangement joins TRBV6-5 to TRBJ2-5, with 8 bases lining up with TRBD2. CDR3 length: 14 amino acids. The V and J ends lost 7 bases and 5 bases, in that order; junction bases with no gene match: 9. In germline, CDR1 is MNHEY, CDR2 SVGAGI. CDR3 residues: CASTSSGGTETQYF. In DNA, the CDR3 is TGTGCCAGCACTTCAAGCGGGGGAACGGAGACCCAGTACTTC.

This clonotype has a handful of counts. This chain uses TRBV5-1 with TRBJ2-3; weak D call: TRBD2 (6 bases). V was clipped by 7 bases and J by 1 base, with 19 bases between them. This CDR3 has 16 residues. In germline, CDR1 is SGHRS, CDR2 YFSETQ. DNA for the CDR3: TGCGCCAGCCGCGCCGGAGGGTTCTGGGGCACAGATACGCAGTATTTT. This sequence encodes CASRAGGFWGTDTQYF.

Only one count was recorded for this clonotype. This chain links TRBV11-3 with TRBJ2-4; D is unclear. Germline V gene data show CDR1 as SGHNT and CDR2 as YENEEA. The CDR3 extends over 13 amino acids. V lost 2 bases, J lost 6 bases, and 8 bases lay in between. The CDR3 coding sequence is TGTGCCAGCAGCTTAAGGTGTGGAAACATTCAGTACTTC. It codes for CASSLRCGNIQYF.

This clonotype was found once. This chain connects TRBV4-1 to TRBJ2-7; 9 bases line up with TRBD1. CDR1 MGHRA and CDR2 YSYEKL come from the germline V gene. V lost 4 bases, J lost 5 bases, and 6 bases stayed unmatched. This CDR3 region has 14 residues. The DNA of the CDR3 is TGCGCCAGCAGCCGGCCGGGACAGGGAAACGAGCAGTACTTC. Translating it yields CASSRPGQGNEQYF.

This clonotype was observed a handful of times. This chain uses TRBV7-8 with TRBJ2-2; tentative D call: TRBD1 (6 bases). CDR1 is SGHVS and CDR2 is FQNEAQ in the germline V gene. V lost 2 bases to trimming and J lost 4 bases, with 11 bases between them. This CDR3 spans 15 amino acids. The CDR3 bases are TGTGCCAGCAGCTTACGACAGGCTGGCACCGGGGAGCTGTTTTTT. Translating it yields CASSLRQAGTGELFF.

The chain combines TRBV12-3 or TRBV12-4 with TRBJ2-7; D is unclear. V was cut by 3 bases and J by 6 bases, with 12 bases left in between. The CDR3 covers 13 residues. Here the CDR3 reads CASSFSSAGEQYF. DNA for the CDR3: TGTGCCAGCAGTTTCAGCAGCGCAGGCGAGCAGTACTTC.

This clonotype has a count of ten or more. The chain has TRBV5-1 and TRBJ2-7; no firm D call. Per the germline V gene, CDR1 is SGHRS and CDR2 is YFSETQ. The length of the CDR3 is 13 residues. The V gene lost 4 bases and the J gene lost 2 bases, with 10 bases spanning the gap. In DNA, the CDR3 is TGCGCCAGCAGCACGGGCCCTCCCTACGAGCAGTACTTC. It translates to CASSTGPPYEQYF. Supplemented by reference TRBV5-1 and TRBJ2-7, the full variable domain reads KAGVTQTPRYLIKTRGQQVTLSCSPISGHRSVSWYQQTPGQGLQFLFEYFSETQRNKGNFPGRFSGRQFSNSRSEMNVSTLELGDSALYLCASSTGPPYEQYFGPGTRLTVT.

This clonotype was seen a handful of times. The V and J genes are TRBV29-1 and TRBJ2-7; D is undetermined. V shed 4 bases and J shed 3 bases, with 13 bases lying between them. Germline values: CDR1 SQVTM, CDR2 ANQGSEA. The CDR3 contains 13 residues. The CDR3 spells CSVVTVRDYEQYF. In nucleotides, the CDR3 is TGCAGCGTTGTAACGGTAAGAGACTACGAGCAGTACTTC.

CDR3 in amino acids: CASSQGPAGPYTDTQYF. The CDR3 DNA reads as TGTGCCAGCAGCCAAGGTCCAGCGGGACCGTACACAGATACGCAGTATTTT. This chain joins TRBV4-2 and TRBJ2-3, with 7 nucleotides matching TRBD2. From germline, CDR1 is LGHNA and CDR2 YNFKEQ. The CDR3 runs 17 residues. V was clipped by 1 base and J by 2 bases; unmatched bases: 9.

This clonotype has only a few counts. The CDR3 is CASSLAGWDGYTF. In DNA form, the CDR3 reads TGCGCCAGCAGCTTGGCGGGATGGGATGGCTACACCTTC. V usage is TRBV5-1 and J usage is TRBJ1-2; D is uncertain. Germline CDR1 reads SGHRS; CDR2 reads YFSETQ. V was pared by 0 bases and J by 6 bases, with 9 bases between. The CDR3 runs 13 residues.

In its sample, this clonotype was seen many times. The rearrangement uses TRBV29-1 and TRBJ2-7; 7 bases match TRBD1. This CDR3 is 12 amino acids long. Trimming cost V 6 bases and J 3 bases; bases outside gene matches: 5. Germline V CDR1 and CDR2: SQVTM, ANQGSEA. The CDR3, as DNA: TGCAGCGTAACCGGGACAGACTACGAGCAGTACTTC. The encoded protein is CSVTGTDYEQYF.